A single sample gave rise to the 30 T cell receptor beta chains below, sequenced in a study of T cells in Graves' hyperthyroidism and ophthalmopathy (dated 2019 in TCRdb). Libraries were prepared through multiplex PCR. The instrument was an Illumina HiSeq 2000. The TCR beta CDR3 regions were amplified from the RNA transcripts. For the first round of RT-PCR on the TCR CDR3, the HTBI primer set was used together with the Qiagen OneStep RT-PCR kit. The raw public data were reprocessed by TCRdb itself: fastp quality trimming at Q25, MiXCR clonotype calling, in-frame beta chains only. Rows are combined by CDR3 protein, so each entry shows the most common genes and DNA. The sample records about 600,000 distinct CDR3 sequences, about 14% of which are singletons. Jointly, the top ten make up roughly 6.9% of the sample. Sequencing used blood. Receptors were obtained from a woman between 18 and 29 years old with Graves' ophthalmopathy.

At least ten counts were recorded for this clonotype. The chain couples TRBV29-1 to TRBJ1-1; 8 positions match TRBD1. Looked up from germline, CDR1 is SQVTM and CDR2 is ANQGSEA. The V and J ends lost 7 bases and 0 bases, in that order; junction bases with no gene match: 4. This CDR3 has 13 amino acids. The CDR3 sequence is CSASGGLNTEAFF. DNA of the CDR3: TGCAGCGCTTCAGGGGGCTTGAACACTGAAGCTTTCTTT.

This clonotype was seen repeatedly, ten times or more. The chain recombines TRBV7-9 with TRBJ2-7; D tentatively fits TRBD1 or TRBD2 (5 bases each). The CDR3 consists of 13 residues. The germline CDR1 and CDR2 sequences are SEHNR and FQNEAQ (reference sequence). V lost 6 bases to trimming and J lost 3 bases, with 12 bases between them. CDR3 DNA sequence: TGTGCCAGCAGTCGGGACCTGGACTACGAGCAGTACTTC. Translation gives CASSRDLDYEQYF.

The V and J genes are TRBV28 and TRBJ1-6; D remains unclear. V was clipped by 3 bases and J by 11 bases, with 8 bases between them. This CDR3 has 12 residues. Germline V gene sequence: CDR1 MDHEN, CDR2 SYDVKM. The CDR3 DNA reads TGTGCCAGCAGTTTGGAAATGCCACCCCTCCACTTT. Protein sequence: CASSLEMPPLHF.

Many counts were recorded for this clonotype. The gene calls are TRBV30 and TRBJ2-5; no definite D call. Germline-derived CDR1 and CDR2 are GTSNPN and SVGIG (reference sequence). This CDR3 region has 13 residues. The germline V and J ends were trimmed by 0 bases and 5 bases, with 10 bases remaining between them. CDR3 sequence: CAWSVDARETQYF. CDR3 DNA: TGTGCCTGGAGTGTCGATGCTCGCGAGACCCAGTACTTC. Using reference TRBV30 and TRBJ2-5 for the parts outside the CDR3, the full variable domain is SQTIHQWPATLVQPVGSPLSLECTVEGTSNPNLYWYRQAAGRGLQLLFYSVGIGQISSEVPQNLSASRPQDRQFILSSKKLLLSDSGFYLCAWSVDARETQYFGPGTRLLVL.

J is TRBJ1-4 and V is TRBV29-1; no definite D call. V lost 2 bases and J 8 bases, leaving 6 bases between the germline ends. The CDR3 is made up of 11 amino acids. The germline gives CDR1 SQVTM, CDR2 ANQGSEA. The DNA for the CDR3 is TGCAGCGTTGAACTGAGCGAAAAACTGTTTTTT. It codes for CSVELSEKLFF.

This clonotype has a count of ten or more. The CDR3 region has the DNA TGTGCCAGCAGCCAGGGGCCCCTTTACTACAATGAGCAGTTCTTC. Its translation is CASSQGPLYYNEQFF. V usage is TRBV6-1 and J usage is TRBJ2-1, with a tentative D call TRBD1 (6 bases). Germline V CDR1 and CDR2: MNHNS, SASEGT. The CDR3 has 15 residues. V lost 6 bases and J lost 3, with 15 bases in between.

This clonotype was picked up a small number of times. This chain joins TRBV9 and TRBJ1-1, with a tentative D call TRBD1 (6 bases). Germline V gives CDR1 SGDLS, CDR2 YYNGEE. The ends were cut back, 4 bases at V and 4 bases at J, with 17 bases in the middle. The CDR3 runs to 15 residues. CDR3 DNA: TGTGCCAGCAGCTCGAGGGGCGGGGGCGGCACTGAAGCTTTCTTT. Translating it yields CASSSRGGGGTEAFF. Supplemented by reference TRBV9 and TRBJ1-1, the full variable domain reads DSGVTQTPKHLITATGQRVTLRCSPRSGDLSVYWYQQSLDQGLQFLIQYYNGEERAKGNILERFSAQQFPDLHSELNLSSLELGDSALYFCASSSRGGGGTEAFFGQGTRLTVV.

The V gene is TRBV4-1, the J gene TRBJ2-5; possibly TRBD1 or TRBD2 for D (6 bases each). The CDR3 extends over 16 amino acids. Trimming pared 4 bases from V and 5 bases from J, leaving 20 bases between. In germline, CDR1 is MGHRA, CDR2 YSYEKL. The CDR3 sequence: CASSPLGAGRGETQYF. As DNA, the CDR3 is TGCGCCAGCAGCCCCCTGGGGGCGGGCCGGGGGGAGACCCAGTACTTC.

This clonotype was observed many times. The rearrangement joins TRBV3-1 to TRBJ2-1; 8 nucleotides agree with TRBD2. The V gene's germline CDR1 is LGHDT and CDR2 YNNKEL (reference sequence). Trimming removed 4 bases from V and 7 bases from J; junction bases left unmatched: 12. The CDR3 has 16 amino acids. This CDR3 is CASSPPPASGSNEQFF. CDR3 nucleotide sequence: TGTGCCAGCAGCCCCCCCCCCGCAAGCGGGAGTAATGAGCAGTTCTTC.

This clonotype came up many times. The chain combines TRBV11-1 with TRBJ2-7; 10 nucleotides agree with TRBD1. CDR1 and CDR2 from the germline V gene are SGHAT and FQDESV (reference sequence). The length of the CDR3 is 14 residues. With V trimmed by 4 bases and J by 6 bases, 6 bases remained unmatched. Written as DNA, the CDR3 is TGTGCCAGCAGCTCCGACAGGGGGCCGCGCGAGCAGTACTTC. Translated, it gives CASSSDRGPREQYF.

This clonotype was seen a few times. The chain employs TRBV9 and TRBJ2-3; D is possibly TRBD1 or TRBD2 (5 bases each). CDR1 is SGDLS and CDR2 is YYNGEE in the germline V gene. Trimming removed 3 bases from V and 6 bases from J, with 8 bases in between. The CDR3 is 12 amino acids. The CDR3 region has the DNA TGTGCCAGCAGCGGGGACGTGGATACGCAGTATTTT. Encoded protein: CASSGDVDTQYF.

Worth noting for this clonotype: Just one base apart from a much larger clone, this may be a read error. As DNA, the CDR3 is TGTGCCAGCACCCCAAGCGGGAGATCCTCCTACGGGCAGTACTTC. Translation gives CASTPSGRSSYGQYF. J is TRBJ2-7 and V is TRBV6-2 or TRBV6-3, with 8 bases lining up with TRBD2. Germline lookup yields CDR1 MNHEY and CDR2 SVGEGT. The CDR3 has 15 amino acids.

This clonotype was found many times. The rearrangement uses TRBV12-3 or TRBV12-4 and TRBJ2-3; 12 bases fit TRBD2. CDR3 length: 17 residues. V lost 4 bases to trimming and J lost 2 bases; unmatched junction nucleotides: 7. CDR3 region: CASSSVTSGSPTDTQYF. DNA of the CDR3: TGTGCCAGCAGTTCAGTGACTAGCGGGAGTCCCACAGATACGCAGTATTTT.

The chain has TRBV12-3 or TRBV12-4 and TRBJ2-7, with 14 nucleotides matching TRBD2. CDR3 size: 16 residues. J gave up 5 bases and V 6 bases, and 9 bases lay outside the gene matches. As DNA, the CDR3 is TGTGCCAGCAGCCCCTCGACTAGCGGGAGGGTCGACGAGCAGTACTTC. This encodes CASSPSTSGRVDEQYF.

The chain joins TRBV5-5 to TRBJ2-7, with D possibly matching TRBD2 (5 bases). V lost 5 bases and J lost 5, with 14 bases in between. The germline CDR1 and CDR2 sequences are SGHKS and YYEKEE (reference sequence). The CDR3 has 13 amino acids. The DNA for the CDR3 is TGTGCCAGCAGTCTTACTAGTATCGACGAGCAGTACTTC. Its translation: CASSLTSIDEQYF.

This chain connects TRBV10-2 to TRBJ1-4, with D tentatively TRBD1 (5 bases). The CDR3 totals 14 residues. Germline V gene data show CDR1 as WSHSY and CDR2 as SAAADI. Trimming stripped 6 bases from V and 2 bases from J, with 10 bases between. The DNA of the CDR3 is TGCGCCAGCAGGACACCAGGGACTAATGAAAAACTGTTTTTT. Residues: CASRTPGTNEKLFF.

The V and J genes are TRBV24-1 and TRBJ2-2; 8 bases map to TRBD1. V was clipped by 9 bases and J by 2 bases; unmatched bases: 4. This CDR3 has 14 amino acids. The germline CDR1 and CDR2 sequences are KGHDR and SFDVKD. CDR3 nucleotides: TGTGCCACCCCCGACAGGGGAAACACCGGGGAGCTGTTTTTT. This codes for CATPDRGNTGELFF.

The rearrangement uses TRBV7-2 and TRBJ2-5; 12 bases match TRBD1. This CDR3 spans 16 amino acids. The germline V gene has CDR1 SGHTA and CDR2 FQGNSA. After removal of 1 base from V and 5 bases from J, the junction contained 5 bases not matched to a gene. CDR3 in amino acids: CASSLGGTGGKETQYF. The DNA of the CDR3 is TGTGCCAGCAGCTTAGGCGGGACAGGGGGCAAGGAGACCCAGTACTTC.

In this sample, this clonotype turned up many times. The V call is TRBV5-1, the J call TRBJ2-1; TRBD2 agrees at 9 bases. With V trimmed by 2 bases and J by 0 bases, 6 bases remained unmatched. Looked up from germline, CDR1 is SGHRS and CDR2 is YFSETQ. The CDR3 length is 17 residues. Here the CDR3 reads CASSLLSGSDSYNEQFF. CDR3 DNA sequence: TGCGCCAGCAGCTTACTTAGCGGGAGCGACTCCTACAATGAGCAGTTCTTC.

This clonotype was observed a single time. The genes are TRBV6-9 and TRBJ2-2, with TRBD2 matching over 8 bases. Germline V CDR1 and CDR2: MNHGY, SVAAGI. The CDR3 extends over 15 amino acids. The junction had 6 bases not matched to a gene; V was cut back by 3 bases and J by 6 bases. The CDR3 spells CASSYDGGGAGELFF. The CDR3 DNA sequence: TGTGCCAGCAGTTACGACGGGGGGGGGGCCGGGGAGCTGTTTTTT.

Many counts were recorded for this clonotype. The V call is TRBV12-3 or TRBV12-4, the J call TRBJ2-3; 7 nucleotides line up with TRBD1. This CDR3 has 15 residues. Unmatched junction bases numbered 9, after V lost 3 bases and J lost 6 bases. The CDR3, as DNA: TGTGCCAGCAGTTTTCTTGTCCGAGGGGGCGATACGCAGTATTTT. Its protein product is CASSFLVRGGDTQYF.

This clonotype was counted only a few times. This chain connects TRBV12-3 or TRBV12-4 to TRBJ2-3, with TRBD2 matching 7 bases. This CDR3 has 17 amino acids. V trimming: 0 bases; J trimming: 3 bases; junction bases outside the gene matches: 9. CDR3 amino acids: CASSLARQSGTTDTQYF. For the CDR3, the DNA is TGTGCCAGCAGTTTAGCGCGACAAAGCGGGACGACAGATACGCAGTATTTT.

This clonotype occurred many times. The rearrangement joins TRBV7-9 to TRBJ2-7, with D maybe TRBD1 (6 bases). The CDR3 spans 15 residues. The V and J ends lost 5 bases and 5 bases respectively, with 19 bases between them. The germline CDR1 and CDR2 sequences are SEHNR and FQNEAQ (reference sequence). CDR3: CASSPRTDLSHEQYF. CDR3 DNA: TGTGCCAGCAGCCCCAGGACAGATTTGAGCCACGAGCAGTACTTC.

Ten or more counts support this clonotype. This sequence joins TRBV12-3 or TRBV12-4 and TRBJ1-3; D ambiguous. The CDR3 is 14 residues long. V dropped 6 bases and J dropped 1 base, with 10 bases sitting between them. Here the CDR3 reads CASSWGFSGNTIYF. The CDR3 region has the DNA TGTGCCAGCAGCTGGGGATTTTCTGGAAACACCATATATTTT.

This clonotype was observed many times. The chain employs TRBV2 and TRBJ2-3, with D perhaps TRBD2 (6 bases). The CDR3 length is 16 residues. CDR1 and CDR2 (germline): SNHLY, FYNNEI. V was cut by 2 bases and J by 4 bases, with 16 bases left in between. The chain's CDR3 is CASSEMGLGMSDTQYF. The DNA for the CDR3 is TGTGCCAGCAGTGAAATGGGACTGGGGATGTCAGATACGCAGTATTTT. The full variable domain, in which reference TRBV2 and TRBJ2-3 provide the parts outside the CDR3, is EPEVTQTPSHQVTQMGQEVILRCVPISNHLYFYWYRQILGQKVEFLVSFYNNEISEKSEIFDDQFSVERPDGSNFTLKIRSTKLEDSAMYFCASSEMGLGMSDTQYFGPGTRLTVL.

This clonotype appeared many times. The chain carries TRBV29-1 and TRBJ2-5, with TRBD1 matching over 8 bases. Losses at the gene ends were 5 bases for V and 3 bases for J; bases not matched to a gene: 5. CDR3 length equals 13 residues. The germline gives CDR1 SQVTM, CDR2 ANQGSEA. CDR3 in amino acids: CSVRQGLEETQYF. In DNA, the CDR3 is TGCAGCGTTCGACAGGGGCTAGAAGAGACCCAGTACTTC.

In its sample, this clonotype was seen a few times. This rearrangement joins TRBV20-1 to TRBJ2-1; D gene uncertain. Germline loops: CDR1 DFQATT, CDR2 SNEGSKA (reference sequence). V shed 6 bases and J shed 6 bases, with 24 bases lying between them. The CDR3 loop spans 16 amino acids. CDR3: CSACPTPPSYCNEQFF. The CDR3 DNA follows: TGCAGTGCCTGCCCCACTCCCCCGTCCTATTGCAATGAGCAGTTCTTC.

This clonotype was seen many times. V is TRBV20-1 and J is TRBJ2-1; perhaps TRBD1 as D (6 bases). V dropped 5 bases and J dropped 7 bases, with 12 bases sitting between them. From germline, CDR1 is DFQATT and CDR2 SNEGSKA (reference sequence). The CDR3 sequence is 12 residues long. In nucleotides, the CDR3 is TGCAGTGCTTGGGACCAGGGGAATGAGCAGTTCTTC. Translated: CSAWDQGNEQFF.

The table lists this clonotype with many counts. The chain carries TRBV9 and TRBJ2-5, with 7 bases aligning to TRBD2. This CDR3 region has 15 residues. V dropped 4 bases and J dropped 0; count of bases not matched to a gene: 6. Germline lookup yields CDR1 SGDLS and CDR2 YYNGEE. The CDR3 loop reads CASSPKLANQETQYF. CDR3 sequence (DNA): TGTGCCAGCAGCCCCAAACTAGCGAACCAAGAGACCCAGTACTTC.

A note on this clonotype: Sequence at one end of the junction differs from germline and may be a read error. This chain uses TRBV11-3 with TRBJ2-1, with 10 bases aligning to TRBD2. CDR3 size: 19 residues. From germline, CDR1 is SGHNT and CDR2 YENEEA. CDR3 sequence: CASSQEGAAGASGSNEQFF. CDR3 bases: TGCGCCAGCAGCCAAGAAGGGGCGGCCGGGGCTAGCGGGAGCAATGAGCAGTTCTTC.